This T cell receptor (beta chain) originates from a study of blood T cells in healthy people across ages. At the level of the study: There was about one barcoded beta molecule captured by template switching per two T cells.

This CDR3 region has 12 residues. Per germline, CDR1 MNHNY and CDR2 SVGAGI (reference sequence). The V and J ends lost 6 bases and 11 bases respectively, with 16 bases between them. There are many counts of this clonotype. No fewer than 6 million PBMCs went into each sample. The total RNA that was extracted per sample amounted to at least 5.5 micrograms. Primers used in a second PCR of roughly 7 to 12 cycles were a sample-barcoded 5' primer and a J-beta primer mix. Via MiXCR, TCRdb re-called the 5' RACE reads, giving one row per CDR3 protein. The top ten hold around an eighth of the sample, which has roughly 680,000 distinct CDR3 sequences, 52% seen once.

V usage is TRBV6-6 and J usage is TRBJ1-1, with a possible D match to TRBD1 (5 bases). The TCR was taken from a woman of 80 years or more in good health. Source material: blood. CDR3 in DNA: TGTGCCAGCAGGGGACGGGAAACTCGGGCTTTCTTT. Protein product: CASRGRETRAFF.